The entry below gives a single TCR beta chain sequence along with its context. The antigen is not known. The junction had 2 bases not matched to a gene; V was cut back by 2 bases and J by 4 bases. CDR1 and CDR2 from the germline V gene are WNHNN and SYGVQD (reference sequence). CDR3 length: 14 residues. The entry originates in a study of graft-versus-host responses after intestinal transplantation. Only in-frame clones appear in the TCRdb table, and some are missing; sequencing was by immunoSEQ multiplex PCR. Of 85,000 to 95,000 clones in the sample, about 92% were seen once. Broader study findings: Present in recipient marrow, GvH clones included some that appeared first in ileum or blood.

The TCR was taken from a human donor who received an intestinal transplant. The sequences come from unstimulated CD8+ T cells sorted from spleen or lymph node cells, collected before intestinal transplant. This sequence joins TRBV10-1 and TRBJ2-3; TRBD2 matches at 8 bases. In DNA, the CDR3 is TGCGCCAGCAGTGAGGGACTAGCACCAGATACGCAGTATTTT. Protein sequence: CASSEGLAPDTQYF.